One sample yielded the 26 T cell receptor beta chains listed below, sequenced in a study of blood T cell repertoires in COVID-19. Produced via immunoSEQ multiplex PCR; TCRdb's table is partial and in-frame only. The sample contains under 50,000 clones, roughly nine tenths of which appear only once. Sequencing used peripheral blood. The receptor set was obtained from a man aged 65-85 years with active COVID-19.

This chain links TRBV27 with TRBJ1-6, with 9 bases matching TRBD1. Germline lookup yields CDR1 MNHEY and CDR2 SMNVEV (reference sequence). The CDR3 has 16 amino acids. J was trimmed by 9 bases and V by 5 bases; bases with no gene match: 11. The CDR3 is CASSLTGTGLASPLHF. Here the CDR3 DNA reads TGTGCCAGCAGTCTCACCGGGACAGGGTTGGCTTCACCCCTCCACTTT.

The genes are TRBV27 and TRBJ1-3; TRBD1 matches 9 bases. This CDR3 comprises 14 residues. CDR1 is MNHEY, CDR2 SMNVEV, per germline (reference sequence). V gave up 6 bases and J gave up 2 bases; unmatched junction bases: 2. CDR3 nucleotide sequence: TGTGCCAGCAGGACAGGGGGAACTGGAAACACCATATATTTT. Translation: CASRTGGTGNTIYF.

This clone was seen just once. This sequence joins TRBV10-3 and TRBJ1-1, with D possibly matching TRBD1 (6 bases). The V gene's germline CDR1 is ENHRY and CDR2 SYGVKD. The V gene lost 11 bases and the J gene lost 4 bases, with 17 bases spanning the gap. The CDR3 extends over 13 amino acids. The CDR3 protein is CASQSRGGTEAFF. The DNA of the CDR3 is TGTGCCTCCCAATCCAGGGGCGGCACTGAAGCTTTCTTT.

The sample holds one count of this clone. V and J are TRBV6-2 or TRBV6-3 and TRBJ2-5, with D perhaps TRBD2 (7 bases). The length of the CDR3 is 16 residues. V lost 0 bases, J lost 1 base, and 12 bases lay in between. From germline, CDR1 is MNHEY and CDR2 SVGEGT. CDR3 bases: TGTGCCAGCAGTTACTCACGGGGGGCTCTCCAAGAGACCCAGTACTTC. Translating gives CASSYSRGALQETQYF.

The chain combines TRBV9 with TRBJ2-2; 9 bases line up with TRBD2. Germline V lookup: CDR1 SGDLS, CDR2 YYNGEE. With 5 bases clipped from V and 7 bases from J, the junction kept 9 bases outside the gene matches. There are 15 residues in the CDR3. The CDR3 here is CASSRLAEKGGELFF. The CDR3 region has the DNA TGTGCCAGCAGTCGACTAGCGGAGAAGGGCGGGGAGCTGTTTTTT.

This chain joins TRBV13 and TRBJ2-3; the match to TRBD2 covers 15 bases. Germline CDR1 reads PRHDT; CDR2 reads FYEKMQ (reference sequence). V lost 0 bases to trimming and J lost 14 bases; unmatched junction nucleotides: 6. CDR3 size: 15 residues. Here the CDR3 reads CASSLGRTSGGAGYF. Here the CDR3 DNA reads TGTGCCAGCAGCTTAGGGAGGACTAGCGGGGGGGCCGGGTATTTT. Complete variable domain (other parts from reference TRBV13 and TRBJ2-3): AAGVIQSPRHLIKEKRETATLKCYPIPRHDTVYWYQQGPGQDPQFLISFYEKMQSDKGSIPDRFSAQQFSDYHSELNMSSLELGDSALYFCASSLGRTSGGAGYFGPGTRLTVL.

The chain recombines TRBV4-3 with TRBJ2-5; a possible D gene is TRBD2 (5 bases). Trimming stripped 4 bases from V and 4 bases from J, with 16 bases between. The CDR3 has 15 residues. CDR1 LGHNA and CDR2 YSLEER come from the germline V gene. CDR3 residues: CASSPQRVGGETQYF. CDR3 DNA sequence: TGCGCCAGCAGCCCTCAGCGCGTAGGAGGAGAGACCCAGTACTTC.

This clone was detected once. V gene TRBV7-9 combines with J gene TRBJ2-1, with 10 bases aligning to TRBD1. Germline V gene lookup returns CDR1 SEHNR and CDR2 FQNEAQ (reference sequence). CDR3 size: 15 residues. Trimming took 3 bases from V and 5 from J; bases not matched to a gene: 4. The CDR3 DNA reads TGTGCCAGCAGCTTGGGACAGGGGATCAACAATGAGCAGTTCTTC. Its protein is CASSLGQGINNEQFF.

The chain employs TRBV12-3 or TRBV12-4 and TRBJ2-4; maybe TRBD2 (7 bases). This CDR3 has 13 amino acids. V dropped 6 bases and J dropped 10 bases, with 16 bases sitting between them. The CDR3 coding sequence is TGTGCCAGCAGCGCAGTAGGGAGGGGGATTCAGTACTTC. This gives the protein CASSAVGRGIQYF.

V and J are TRBV4-3 and TRBJ2-1; TRBD2 aligns across 7 bases. This CDR3 contains 16 residues. With V trimmed by 1 base and J by 0 bases, 3 bases remained unmatched. CDR1 LGHNA and CDR2 YSLEER come from the germline V gene. The CDR3 here is CASSQAAGSSYNEQFF. CDR3 in DNA: TGCGCCAGCAGCCAAGCAGCGGGGAGCTCCTACAATGAGCAGTTCTTC.

The chain carries TRBV2 and TRBJ2-2; TRBD1 aligns across 9 bases. From germline, CDR1 is SNHLY and CDR2 FYNNEI. V lost 7 bases, J lost 4 bases, and 7 bases stayed unmatched. CDR3 size: 15 residues. The CDR3 sequence: CASNRAGQGTGELFF. The CDR3 nucleotides read TGTGCCAGCAACCGCGCGGGACAGGGCACCGGGGAGCTGTTTTTT.

V and J are TRBV18 and TRBJ2-5, with TRBD2 matching 8 bases. The germline V gene encodes CDR1 KGHSH and CDR2 LQKENI. The CDR3 totals 13 residues. V shed 3 bases, J shed 5 bases, and the junction held 2 bases outside the gene matches. In DNA, the CDR3 is TGTGCCAGCTCACCCGGGAGGGAGGAGACCCAGTACTTC. It is translated as CASSPGREETQYF.

The gene calls are TRBV30 and TRBJ2-1, with TRBD2 as a possible D gene (5 bases). CDR1 GTSNPN and CDR2 SVGIG come from the germline V gene (reference sequence). The CDR3 length is 12 residues. Trimming cost V 1 base and J 5 bases, with 6 bases left between them. CDR3 sequence (DNA): TGTGCCTGGAGTGGAGGGAACAATGAGCAGTTCTTC. Translating gives CAWSGGNNEQFF.

This clone appeared once. The CDR3 spells CASSPQGSRREAFF. CDR3 nucleotides: TGTGCCAGCAGCCCTCAGGGTTCCCGCCGTGAAGCTTTCTTT. The chain has TRBV9 and TRBJ1-1; possible D gene TRBD1, 5 bases. Germline V gene sequence: CDR1 SGDLS, CDR2 YYNGEE. V was trimmed by 4 bases and J by 7 bases, leaving 17 bases between them. The CDR3 length is 14 residues.

The CDR3 bases are TGCAGCGTCGGACAGGGGGATCAGCCCCAGCATTTT. The encoded protein is CSVGQGDQPQHF. This chain connects TRBV29-1 to TRBJ1-5, with 10 bases lining up with TRBD1. Germline CDR1 is SQVTM and CDR2 is ANQGSEA. Trimming at V came to 6 bases and at J to 5 bases, leaving 1 base not matched to a gene. This CDR3 is built from 12 residues.

This rearrangement joins TRBV6-5 to TRBJ1-3; perhaps TRBD1 as D (6 bases). Germline V gene data show CDR1 as MNHEY and CDR2 as SVGAGI. Deletions cut 6 bases from V and 2 bases from J, with 11 bases between. The CDR3 spans 14 residues. CDR3 protein: CASRQGVAGNTIYF. The CDR3 DNA reads as TGTGCCAGCAGACAGGGAGTGGCTGGAAACACCATATATTTT.

The CDR3 sequence is CASSSTSPTGGRSYNSPLHF. The DNA for the CDR3 is TGTGCCAGCAGCTCTACTTCCCCGACAGGGGGCAGATCCTATAATTCACCCCTCCACTTT. This chain links TRBV21-1 with TRBJ1-6; the table's D gene call, TRBD1, was not cross checked with the DNA. TRBV21-1 counts as a pseudogene. The length of the CDR3 is 20 residues.

The J gene is TRBJ2-1, the V gene TRBV7-2, with 11 bases fitting TRBD2. The V segment lost 5 bases and the J segment 9 bases; nucleotides outside the gene matches: 9. Germline V CDR1 and CDR2: SGHTA, FQGNSA. This CDR3 contains 15 residues. For the CDR3, the DNA is TGTGCCAGCAGCACGACTAGCGGGGTCTTCTCTGAGCAGTTCTTC. This encodes CASSTTSGVFSEQFF.

The count of this clone is one. The J gene is TRBJ2-1, the V gene TRBV14; TRBD2 is a possible D gene (5 bases). Germline values: CDR1 SGHDN, CDR2 FVKESK. This CDR3 contains 15 residues. The V end was cut by 4 bases, the J end by 1 base, with 11 bases between. CDR3 bases: TGTGCCAGCAGCCGGCCGGGGAGATCCTACAATGAGCAGTTCTTC. Translation: CASSRPGRSYNEQFF.

The chain uses TRBV4-2 and TRBJ2-3, with 9 bases fitting TRBD2. This CDR3 has 16 residues. CDR1 is LGHNA and CDR2 is YNFKEQ in the germline V gene. V lost 1 base to trimming and J lost 5 bases; unmatched junction nucleotides: 7. The CDR3 region is CASSQVAGGRIDTQYF. The CDR3 region has the DNA TGTGCCAGCAGCCAAGTTGCGGGGGGGCGAATAGATACGCAGTATTTT.

This chain links TRBV4-3 with TRBJ1-4; 9 nucleotides agree with TRBD1. The CDR3 has 15 amino acids. CDR1 LGHNA and CDR2 YSLEER come from the germline V gene. V shed 3 bases, J shed 5 bases, and the junction held 4 bases outside the gene matches. CDR3 in amino acids: CASSHWTGENEKLFF. The CDR3 bases are TGCGCCAGCAGCCACTGGACAGGGGAGAATGAAAAACTGTTTTTT.

The CDR3 protein is CASSYEGGGRGNTIYF. DNA of the CDR3: TGTGCCAGCAGTTACGAGGGGGGAGGGAGGGGAAACACCATATATTTT. J is TRBJ1-3 and V is TRBV6-6; tentatively, D is TRBD1 (6 bases). Trimming shortened V by 2 bases and J by 4 bases, and 15 bases separated the two germline ends. Germline CDR1 MNHNY, CDR2 SVGAGI (reference sequence). The CDR3 has 16 amino acids.

The V and J genes are TRBV19 and TRBJ1-6; D is uncertain. The CDR3 is 12 amino acids. Per the germline V gene, CDR1 is LNHDA and CDR2 is SQIVND (reference sequence). V dropped 2 bases and J dropped 17 bases, with 13 bases sitting between them. The CDR3 region is CASSIPDSTFHF. CDR3 sequence (DNA): TGTGCCAGTAGTATACCCGACTCCACTTTCCACTTT.

The chain employs TRBV29-1 and TRBJ2-2, with D possibly being TRBD2 (5 bases). CDR3 length: 12 amino acids. Germline assignment: CDR1 SQVTM and CDR2 ANQGSEA. The germline V and J ends were trimmed by 5 bases and 4 bases, with 8 bases remaining between them. Here the CDR3 DNA reads TGCAGCGTTACTAGGGTCACCGGGGAGCTGTTTTTT. It encodes CSVTRVTGELFF.

This clone showed up just once. CDR3 loop: CASSAGTSGSSYNEQFF. In nucleotides, the CDR3 is TGTGCCAGCAGCGCGGGGACTAGCGGGAGCTCCTACAATGAGCAGTTCTTC. The chain carries TRBV9 and TRBJ2-1; 14 bases fit TRBD2. Germline values: CDR1 SGDLS, CDR2 YYNGEE. This CDR3 has 17 residues. V lost 3 bases to trimming and J lost 0 bases; unmatched junction nucleotides: 2.

The chain couples TRBV23-1 to TRBJ2-1; a weak D match, TRBD2 (5 bases). TRBV23-1 is treated as an ORF (open reading frame) with a function not yet certain. The V gene lost 0 bases and the J gene lost 5 bases, with 11 bases spanning the gap. The CDR3 length is 15 residues. CDR3 region: CASSQSGSVHNEQFF. For the CDR3, the DNA is TGCGCCAGCAGTCAATCGGGTAGCGTCCACAATGAGCAGTTCTTC.